Described below is a single TCR beta chain sequence and its context. Its specificity is not known. TCRdb's copy holds only in-frame clones and misses some; the assay was immunoSEQ multiplex PCR. Of about 100,000 clones in the sample, about 87% are singletons; the top ten hold under 2%. The CDR3 runs to 14 residues. V was shortened by 7 bases and J by 8 bases, with 18 bases between the two germline ends. Germline V lookup: CDR1 MDHEN, CDR2 SYDVKM. The source of the sample is a study of T cell responses to AZD1222 COVID-19 vaccine. Overall study results and limits: A mostly white British donor set with more females was recruited, and clonal diversity was possibly underestimated. Of spike-specific TCRs, nearly half reportedly target regions left unmutated in variants.

The chain employs TRBV28 and TRBJ1-5; unclear D gene. The sequenced sample was peripheral blood, obtained on day 0 of AZD1222 vaccination. The receptor's source is an adult in good health. This chain's CDR3 is CASTRSLGVKPQHF. CDR3 sequence (DNA): TGTGCCAGCACCCGCTCATTGGGAGTTAAGCCCCAGCATTTT.